This T cell receptor beta chain was identified in a study of blood T cell repertoires in COVID-19. Assay used: immunoSEQ multiplex PCR; TCRdb lists only in-frame clones, some missing. This sample has tens of thousands of clones; 65% to 90% occur once, and the top ten carry 6% to 6.5%. The CDR3 sequence is 16 residues long. Trimming cost V 4 bases and J 8 bases, with 21 bases left between them. Per the germline V gene, CDR1 is SGHKS and CDR2 is YYEKEE (reference sequence). This clonotype originated in a man older than 75 with COVID-19, enrolled during active disease. The rearrangement links TRBV5-5 to TRBJ1-4; tentatively, D is TRBD1 (6 bases). The sample comprised peripheral blood. The CDR3 sequence: CASSPSTGSGREKLFF. DNA of the CDR3: TGTGCCAGCAGCCCATCGACAGGTTCTGGTCGGGAAAAACTGTTTTTT.